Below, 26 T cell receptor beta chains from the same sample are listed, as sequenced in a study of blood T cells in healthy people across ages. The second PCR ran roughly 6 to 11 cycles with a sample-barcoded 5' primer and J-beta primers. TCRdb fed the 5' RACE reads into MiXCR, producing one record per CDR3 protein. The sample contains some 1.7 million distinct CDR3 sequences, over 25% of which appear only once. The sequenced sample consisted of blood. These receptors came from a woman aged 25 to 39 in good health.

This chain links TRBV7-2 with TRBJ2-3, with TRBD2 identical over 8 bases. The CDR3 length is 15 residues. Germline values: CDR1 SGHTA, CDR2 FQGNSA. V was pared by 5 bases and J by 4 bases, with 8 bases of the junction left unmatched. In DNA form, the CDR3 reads TGTGCCAGCAGCCTTCAGCGGGGGCTCCCAGATACGCAGTATTTT. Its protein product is CASSLQRGLPDTQYF.

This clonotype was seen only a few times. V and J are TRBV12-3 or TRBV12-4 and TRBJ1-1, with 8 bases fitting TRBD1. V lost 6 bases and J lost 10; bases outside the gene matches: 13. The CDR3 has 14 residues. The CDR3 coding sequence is TGTGCCAGCAGCCGAACGGACAGGGTCGGCGGAGCTTTCTTT. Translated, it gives CASSRTDRVGGAFF.

The CDR3 DNA reads TGTGCCAGCAGTTACCCCCGGATGGGCAGGGAGAGAGGGACTGAAGCTTTCTTT. The encoded protein is CASSYPRMGRERGTEAFF. The V and J genes are TRBV6-2 or TRBV6-3 and TRBJ1-1; D perhaps matches TRBD1 (5 bases). This CDR3 comprises 18 residues. Germline V gene data show CDR1 as MNHEY and CDR2 as SVGEGT. V dropped 2 bases and J dropped 5 bases, with 24 bases sitting between them.

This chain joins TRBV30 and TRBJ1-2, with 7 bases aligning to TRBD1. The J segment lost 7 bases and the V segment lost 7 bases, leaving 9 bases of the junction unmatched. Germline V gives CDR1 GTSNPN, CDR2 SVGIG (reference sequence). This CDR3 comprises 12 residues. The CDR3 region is CASEKGAGGYTF. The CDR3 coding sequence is TGTGCCTCGGAAAAGGGGGCAGGTGGCTACACCTTC. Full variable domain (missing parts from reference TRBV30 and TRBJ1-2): SQTIHQWPATLVQPVGSPLSLECTVEGTSNPNLYWYRQAAGRGLQLLFYSVGIGQISSEVPQNLSASRPQDRQFILSSKKLLLSDSGFYLCASEKGAGGYTFGSGTRLTVV.

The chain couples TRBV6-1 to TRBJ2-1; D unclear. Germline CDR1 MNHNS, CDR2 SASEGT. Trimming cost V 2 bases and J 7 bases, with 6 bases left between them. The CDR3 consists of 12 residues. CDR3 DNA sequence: TGTGCCAGCAGTGAACAAAGGAATGAGCAGTTCTTC. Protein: CASSEQRNEQFF.

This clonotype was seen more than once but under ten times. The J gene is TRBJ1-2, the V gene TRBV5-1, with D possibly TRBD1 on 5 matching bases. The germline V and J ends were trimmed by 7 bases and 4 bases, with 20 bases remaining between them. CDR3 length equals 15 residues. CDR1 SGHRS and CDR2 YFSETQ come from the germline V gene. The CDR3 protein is CASREEGKTIYGYTF. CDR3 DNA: TGCGCCAGCCGAGAGGAGGGGAAAACGATCTATGGCTACACCTTC.

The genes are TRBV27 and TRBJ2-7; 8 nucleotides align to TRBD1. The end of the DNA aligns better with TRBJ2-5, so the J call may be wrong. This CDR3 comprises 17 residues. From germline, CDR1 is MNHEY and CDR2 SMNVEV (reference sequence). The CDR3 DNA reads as TGTGCCAGCAGTAAAACAAGCCCCCTGGACAGGGTCGAGACCCAGTACTTC. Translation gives CASSKTSPLDRVETQYF.

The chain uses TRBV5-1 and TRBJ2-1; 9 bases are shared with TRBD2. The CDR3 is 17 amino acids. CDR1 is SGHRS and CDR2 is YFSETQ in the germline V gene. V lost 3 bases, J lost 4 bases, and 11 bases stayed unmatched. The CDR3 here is CASSWGSGTSTYNEQFF. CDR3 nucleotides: TGCGCCAGCAGCTGGGGGTCCGGGACTAGCACGTACAATGAGCAGTTCTTC.

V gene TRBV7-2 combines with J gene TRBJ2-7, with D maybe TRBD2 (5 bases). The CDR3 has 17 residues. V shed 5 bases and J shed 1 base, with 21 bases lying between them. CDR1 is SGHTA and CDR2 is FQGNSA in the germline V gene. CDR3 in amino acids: CASSASYPGYRSYEQYF. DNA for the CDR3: TGTGCCAGCAGCGCCAGCTATCCGGGATACCGTTCCTACGAGCAGTACTTC.

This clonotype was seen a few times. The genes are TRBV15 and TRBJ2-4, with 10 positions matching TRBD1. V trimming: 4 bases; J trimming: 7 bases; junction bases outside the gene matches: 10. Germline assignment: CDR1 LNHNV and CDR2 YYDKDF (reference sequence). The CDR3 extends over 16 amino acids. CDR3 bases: TGTGCCACCAGCACCCTGGGACAGGGGTCATCGAACATTCAGTACTTC. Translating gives CATSTLGQGSSNIQYF.

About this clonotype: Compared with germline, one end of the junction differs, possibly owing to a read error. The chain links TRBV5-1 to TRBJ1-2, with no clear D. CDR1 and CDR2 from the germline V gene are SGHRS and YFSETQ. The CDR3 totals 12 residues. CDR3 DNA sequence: TGCGTCAGCAGCTTGGAGAGCTATGGCTACACCTTC. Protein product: CVSSLESYGYTF. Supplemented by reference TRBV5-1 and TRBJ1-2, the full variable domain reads KAGVTQTPRYLIKTRGQQVTLSCSPISGHRSVSWYQQTPGQGLQFLFEYFSETQRNKGNFPGRFSGRQFSNSRSEMNVSTLELGDSALYLCVSSLESYGYTFGSGTRLTVV.

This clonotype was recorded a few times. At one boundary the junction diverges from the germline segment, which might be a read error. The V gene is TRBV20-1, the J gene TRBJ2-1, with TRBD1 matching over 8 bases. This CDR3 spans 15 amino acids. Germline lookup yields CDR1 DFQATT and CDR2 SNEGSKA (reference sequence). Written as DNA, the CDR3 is TGCATTGCTAGAGACGACAGGGGCTCCTACAATGAGCAGTTCTTC. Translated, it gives CIARDDRGSYNEQFF.

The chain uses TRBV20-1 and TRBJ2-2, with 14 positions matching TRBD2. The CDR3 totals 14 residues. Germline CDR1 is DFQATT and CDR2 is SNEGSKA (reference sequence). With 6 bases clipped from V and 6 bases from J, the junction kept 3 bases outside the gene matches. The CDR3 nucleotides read TGCAGTGCCCGGACTAGCGGGAGGTCCGGGGAGCTGTTTTTT. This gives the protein CSARTSGRSGELFF.

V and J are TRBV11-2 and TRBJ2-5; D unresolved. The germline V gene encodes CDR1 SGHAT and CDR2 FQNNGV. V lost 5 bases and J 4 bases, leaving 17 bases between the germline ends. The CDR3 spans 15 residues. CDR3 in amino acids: CASSPRPSAAETQYF. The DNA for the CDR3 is TGTGCCAGCAGCCCCCGCCCCTCGGCAGCAGAGACCCAGTACTTC.

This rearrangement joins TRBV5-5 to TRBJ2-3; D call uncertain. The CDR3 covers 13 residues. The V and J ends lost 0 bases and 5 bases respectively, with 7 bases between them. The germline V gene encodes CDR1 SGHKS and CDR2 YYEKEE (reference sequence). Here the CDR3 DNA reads TGTGCCAGCAGCTTGGGTTGGGAAGATACGCAGTATTTT. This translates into CASSLGWEDTQYF.

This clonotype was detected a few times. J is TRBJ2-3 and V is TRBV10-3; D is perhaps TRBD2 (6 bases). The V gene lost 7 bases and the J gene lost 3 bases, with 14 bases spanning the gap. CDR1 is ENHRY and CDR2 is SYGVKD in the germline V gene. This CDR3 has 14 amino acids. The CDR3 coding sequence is TGTGCCATCACCGAGGGGACTCGGACAGATACGCAGTATTTT. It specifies CAITEGTRTDTQYF.

The CDR3 region has the DNA TGTGCCAGCAGCTTGAAGTTTCGGGAGCAGTTCTTC. This codes for CASSLKFREQFF. The chain uses TRBV5-4 and TRBJ2-1; D remains ambiguous. The CDR3 is 12 residues long. Germline CDR1 SGHNT, CDR2 YYREEE (reference sequence). V was clipped by 1 base and J by 10 bases, with 9 bases between them.

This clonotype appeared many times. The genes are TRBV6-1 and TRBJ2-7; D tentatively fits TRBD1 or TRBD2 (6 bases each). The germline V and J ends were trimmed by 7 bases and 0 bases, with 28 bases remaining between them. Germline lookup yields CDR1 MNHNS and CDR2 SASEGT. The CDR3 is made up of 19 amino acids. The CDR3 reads CASTPGAVGGRTHSYEQYF. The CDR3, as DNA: TGTGCCAGCACTCCCGGAGCGGTGGGGGGCCGAACCCACTCCTACGAGCAGTACTTC.

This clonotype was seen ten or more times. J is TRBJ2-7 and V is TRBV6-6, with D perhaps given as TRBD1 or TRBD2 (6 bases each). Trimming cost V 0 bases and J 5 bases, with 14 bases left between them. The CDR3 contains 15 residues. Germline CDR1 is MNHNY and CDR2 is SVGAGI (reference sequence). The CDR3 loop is CASSYSTGALDEQYF. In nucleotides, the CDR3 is TGTGCCAGCAGTTACTCGACGGGGGCTTTGGACGAGCAGTACTTC.

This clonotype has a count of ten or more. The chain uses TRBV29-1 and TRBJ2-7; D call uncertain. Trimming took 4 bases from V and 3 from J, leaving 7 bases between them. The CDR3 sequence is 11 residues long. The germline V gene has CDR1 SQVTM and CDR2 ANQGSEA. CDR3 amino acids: CSVVELYEQYF. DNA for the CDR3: TGCAGCGTTGTAGAGCTCTACGAGCAGTACTTC.

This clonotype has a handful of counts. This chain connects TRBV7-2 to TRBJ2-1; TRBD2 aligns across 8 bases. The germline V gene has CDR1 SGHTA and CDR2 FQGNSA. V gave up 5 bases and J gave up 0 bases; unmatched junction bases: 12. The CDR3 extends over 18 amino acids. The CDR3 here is CASSPPGGNPSSYNEQFF. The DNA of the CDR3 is TGTGCCAGCAGCCCCCCGGGGGGGAATCCTAGCTCCTACAATGAGCAGTTCTTC.

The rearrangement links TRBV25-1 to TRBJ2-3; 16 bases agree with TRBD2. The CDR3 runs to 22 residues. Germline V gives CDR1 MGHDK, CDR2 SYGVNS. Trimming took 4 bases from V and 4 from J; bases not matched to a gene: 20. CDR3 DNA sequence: TGTGCCAGCAGTGCCCGACCCGGGACTAGCGGGGGGGCCCCCATGCAGGCAGATACGCAGTATTTT. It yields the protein CASSARPGTSGGAPMQADTQYF.

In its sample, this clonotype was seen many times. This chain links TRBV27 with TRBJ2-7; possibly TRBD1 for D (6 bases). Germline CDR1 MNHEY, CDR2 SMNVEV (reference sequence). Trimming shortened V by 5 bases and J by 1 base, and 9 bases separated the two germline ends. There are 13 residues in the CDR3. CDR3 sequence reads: CASSIRGSYEQYF. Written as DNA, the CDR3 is TGTGCCAGCAGTATCAGGGGATCCTACGAGCAGTACTTC.

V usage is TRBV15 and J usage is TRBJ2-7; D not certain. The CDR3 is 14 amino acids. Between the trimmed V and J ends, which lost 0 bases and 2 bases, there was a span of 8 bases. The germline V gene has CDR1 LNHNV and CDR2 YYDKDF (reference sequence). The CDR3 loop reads CATSRDPIPYEQYF. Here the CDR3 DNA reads TGTGCCACCAGCAGAGATCCCATTCCCTACGAGCAGTACTTC.

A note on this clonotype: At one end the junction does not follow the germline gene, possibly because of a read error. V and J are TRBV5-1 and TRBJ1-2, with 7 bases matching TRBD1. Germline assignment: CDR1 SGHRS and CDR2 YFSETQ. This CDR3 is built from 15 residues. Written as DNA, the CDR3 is TGCGCCAGCGGCTTGGGACAGAGCTTTAACTATGGCTACACCTTC. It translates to CASGLGQSFNYGYTF.

The CDR3 loop is CASSQDLPGNTGELFF. The DNA for the CDR3 is TGCGCCAGCAGCCAAGACCTCCCAGGAAACACCGGGGAGCTGTTTTTT. The V gene is TRBV4-3, the J gene TRBJ2-2; D ambiguous. The CDR3 totals 16 residues. V gave up 0 bases and J gave up 2 bases, with 10 bases separating them. The germline V gene encodes CDR1 LGHNA and CDR2 YSLEER.